This TCR beta chain was sequenced for a study of T-cell memory formation after mild COVID-19. MiXCR was run by TCRdb on the 5' RACE reads, yielding one entry per CDR3 protein. The sample lists about 160,000 distinct CDR3 sequences, 31% seen once, with around 11% in the top ten. Between the trimmed V and J ends, which lost 2 bases and 3 bases, there was a span of 10 bases. Germline-derived CDR1 and CDR2 are KGHSH and LQKENI. This CDR3 is 14 amino acids long. Sequencing input: PBMCs or a T cell subset sorted from them (not recorded which). This TCR came from an adult woman who had mild COVID-19 (a few samples of this study predate the infection). Cell type and time point are not known. The chain combines TRBV18 with TRBJ1-1; D is unresolved. The DNA of the CDR3 is TGTGCCAGCTCACCAGGGAAAGAGTACACTGAAGCTTTCTTT. Amino acid sequence: CASSPGKEYTEAFF.